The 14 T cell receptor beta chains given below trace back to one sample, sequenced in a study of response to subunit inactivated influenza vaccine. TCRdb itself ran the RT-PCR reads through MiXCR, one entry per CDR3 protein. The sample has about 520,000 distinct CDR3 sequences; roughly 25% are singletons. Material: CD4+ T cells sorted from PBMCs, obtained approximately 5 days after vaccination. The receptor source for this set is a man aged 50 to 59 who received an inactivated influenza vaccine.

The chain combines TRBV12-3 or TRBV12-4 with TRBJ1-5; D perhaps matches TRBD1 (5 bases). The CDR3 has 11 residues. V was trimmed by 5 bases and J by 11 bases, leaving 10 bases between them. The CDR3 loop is CASSLDSSQHF. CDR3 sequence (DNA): TGTGCCAGCAGTCTTGACAGTTCCCAGCATTTT.

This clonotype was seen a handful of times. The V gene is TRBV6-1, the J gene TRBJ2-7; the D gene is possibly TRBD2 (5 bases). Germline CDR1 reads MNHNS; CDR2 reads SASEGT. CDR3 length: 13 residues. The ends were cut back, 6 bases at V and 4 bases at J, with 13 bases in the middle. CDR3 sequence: CASSPSRRYEQYF. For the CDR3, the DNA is TGTGCCAGCAGCCCCTCCCGGAGGTACGAGCAGTACTTC.

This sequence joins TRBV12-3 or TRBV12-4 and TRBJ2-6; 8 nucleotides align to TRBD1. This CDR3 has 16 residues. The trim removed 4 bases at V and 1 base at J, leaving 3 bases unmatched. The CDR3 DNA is TGTGCCAGCAGTTATCAGGGGGCGTCTGGGGCCAACGTCCTGACTTTC. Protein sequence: CASSYQGASGANVLTF.

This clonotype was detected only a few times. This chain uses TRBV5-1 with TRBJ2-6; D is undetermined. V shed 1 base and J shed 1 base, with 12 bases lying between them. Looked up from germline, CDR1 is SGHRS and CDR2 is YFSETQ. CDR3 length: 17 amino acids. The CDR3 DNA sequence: TGCGCCAGCAGCTTGACACTGCCTGGGTCTGGGGCCAACGTCCTGACTTTC. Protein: CASSLTLPGSGANVLTF.

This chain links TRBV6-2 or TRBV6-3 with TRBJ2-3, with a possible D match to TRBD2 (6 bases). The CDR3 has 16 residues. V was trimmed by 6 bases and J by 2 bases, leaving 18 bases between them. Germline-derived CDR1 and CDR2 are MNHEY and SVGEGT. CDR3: CASSNLRPGATDTQYF. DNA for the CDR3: TGTGCCAGCAGCAACCTTCGGCCGGGAGCCACAGATACGCAGTATTTT.

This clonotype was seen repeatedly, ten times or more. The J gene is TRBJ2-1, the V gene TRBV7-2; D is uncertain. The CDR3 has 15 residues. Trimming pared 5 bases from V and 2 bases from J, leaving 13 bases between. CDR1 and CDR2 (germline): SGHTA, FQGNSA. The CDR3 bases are TGTGCCAGCAGCCAAAGGGCTTCCCCCTACAATGAGCAGTTCTTC. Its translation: CASSQRASPYNEQFF. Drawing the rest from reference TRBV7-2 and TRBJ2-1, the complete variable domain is GAGVSQSPSNKVTEKGKDVELRCDPISGHTALYWYRQSLGQGLEFLIYFQGNSAPDKSGLPSDRFSAERTGGSVSTLTIQRTQQEDSAVYLCASSQRASPYNEQFFGPGTRLTVL.

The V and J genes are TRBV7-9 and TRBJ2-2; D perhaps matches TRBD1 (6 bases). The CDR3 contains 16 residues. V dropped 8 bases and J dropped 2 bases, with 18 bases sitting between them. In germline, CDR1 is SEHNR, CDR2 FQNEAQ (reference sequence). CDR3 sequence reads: CASPPDSPLNTGELFF. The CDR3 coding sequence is TGTGCCAGCCCCCCGGACAGCCCATTAAACACCGGGGAGCTGTTTTTT.

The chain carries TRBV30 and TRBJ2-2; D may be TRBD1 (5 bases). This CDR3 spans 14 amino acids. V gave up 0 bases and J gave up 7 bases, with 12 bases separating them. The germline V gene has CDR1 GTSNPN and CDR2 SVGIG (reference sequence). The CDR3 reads CAWSVLLGVGELFF. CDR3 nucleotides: TGTGCCTGGAGTGTACTTCTAGGGGTCGGGGAGCTGTTTTTT.

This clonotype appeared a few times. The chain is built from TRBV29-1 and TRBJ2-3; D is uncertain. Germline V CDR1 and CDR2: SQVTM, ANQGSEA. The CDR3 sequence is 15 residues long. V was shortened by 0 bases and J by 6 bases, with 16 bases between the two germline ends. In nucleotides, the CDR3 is TGCAGCGTTGAAGATCATTTAGGGATAGGGGATACGCAGTATTTT. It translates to CSVEDHLGIGDTQYF.

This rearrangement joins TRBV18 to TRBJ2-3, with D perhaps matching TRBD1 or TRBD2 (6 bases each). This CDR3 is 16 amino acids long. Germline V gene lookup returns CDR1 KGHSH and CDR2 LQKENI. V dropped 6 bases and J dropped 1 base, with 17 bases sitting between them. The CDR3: CASSPVGGSGTDTQYF. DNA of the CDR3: TGTGCCAGCTCCCCGGTGGGGGGCTCAGGCACAGATACGCAGTATTTT.

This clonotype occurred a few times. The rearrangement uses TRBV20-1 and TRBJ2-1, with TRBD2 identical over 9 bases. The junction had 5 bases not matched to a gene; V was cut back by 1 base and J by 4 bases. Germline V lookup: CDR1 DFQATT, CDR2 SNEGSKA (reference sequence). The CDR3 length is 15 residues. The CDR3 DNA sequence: TGCAGTGCTAGAGCCCACAGCGGGGGGTACAATGAGCAGTTCTTC. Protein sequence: CSARAHSGGYNEQFF.

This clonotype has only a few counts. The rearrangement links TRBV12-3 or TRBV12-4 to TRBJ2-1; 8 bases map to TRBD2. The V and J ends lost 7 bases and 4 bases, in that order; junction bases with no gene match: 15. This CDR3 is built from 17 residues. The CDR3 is CASTSKLAGGPYNEQFF. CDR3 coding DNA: TGTGCCAGCACTTCCAAGCTTGCGGGAGGACCATACAATGAGCAGTTCTTC.

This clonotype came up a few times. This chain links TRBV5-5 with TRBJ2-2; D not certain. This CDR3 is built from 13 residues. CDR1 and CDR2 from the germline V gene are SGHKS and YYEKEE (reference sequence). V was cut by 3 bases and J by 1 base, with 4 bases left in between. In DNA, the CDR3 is TGTGCCAGCAGCTGGGAGAACACCGGGGAGCTGTTTTTT. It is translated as CASSWENTGELFF.

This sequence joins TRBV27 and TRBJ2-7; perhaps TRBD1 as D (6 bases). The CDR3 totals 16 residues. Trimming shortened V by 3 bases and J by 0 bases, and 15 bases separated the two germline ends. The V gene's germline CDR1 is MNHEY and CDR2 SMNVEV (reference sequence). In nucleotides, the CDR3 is TGTGCCAGCAGTTTTGGCAGGGGCCGTATCTCCTACGAGCAGTACTTC. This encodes CASSFGRGRISYEQYF.